This T cell receptor (beta chain) comes out of a study of blood T cell repertoires in COVID-19. Overall study context: COVID-19 samples collected from the United States, Italy and Spain covered acute and convalescent phases.

The germline V and J ends were trimmed by 0 bases and 11 bases, with 17 bases remaining between them. This CDR3 spans 16 amino acids. Germline V lookup: CDR1 WSHSY, CDR2 SAAADI. Clones were read by immunoSEQ multiplex PCR, and TCRdb kept only the in-frame ones, dropping some. The table has around 58,000 clones, 70% to 90% seen once. This clone was picked up one time. Specimen: PBMCs or T cells enriched from blood (not recorded which). This clonotype was obtained from a middle-aged woman who had recovered from COVID-19. The V and J genes are TRBV10-2 and TRBJ1-6; D is perhaps TRBD1 (5 bases). CDR3 sequence (DNA): TGCGCCAGCAGTGAGTCGTGGGGGGGACGGCCGACACCCCTCCACTTT. It specifies CASSESWGGRPTPLHF.